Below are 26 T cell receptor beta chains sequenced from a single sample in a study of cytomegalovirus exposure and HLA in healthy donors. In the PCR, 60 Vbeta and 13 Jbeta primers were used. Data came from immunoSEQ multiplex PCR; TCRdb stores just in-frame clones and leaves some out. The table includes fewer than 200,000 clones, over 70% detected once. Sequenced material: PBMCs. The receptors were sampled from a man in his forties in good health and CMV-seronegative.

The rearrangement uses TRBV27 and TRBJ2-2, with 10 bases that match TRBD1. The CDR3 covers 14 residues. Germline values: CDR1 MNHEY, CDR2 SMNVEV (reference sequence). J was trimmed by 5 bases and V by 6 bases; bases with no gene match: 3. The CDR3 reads CASRGQGGTGELFF. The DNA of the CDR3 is TGTGCCAGCAGAGGACAGGGGGGGACCGGGGAGCTGTTTTTT.

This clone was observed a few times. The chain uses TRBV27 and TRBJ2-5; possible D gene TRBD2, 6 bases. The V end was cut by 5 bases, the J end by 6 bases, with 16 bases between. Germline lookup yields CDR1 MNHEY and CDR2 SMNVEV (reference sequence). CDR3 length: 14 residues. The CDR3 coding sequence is TGTGCCAGCAGTACCTTAACGGGAGTAAAGACCCAGTACTTC. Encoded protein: CASSTLTGVKTQYF.

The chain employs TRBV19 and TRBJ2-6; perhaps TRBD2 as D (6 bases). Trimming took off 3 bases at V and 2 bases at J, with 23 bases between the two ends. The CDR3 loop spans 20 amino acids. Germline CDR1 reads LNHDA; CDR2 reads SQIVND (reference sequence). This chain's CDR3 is CASSIWGLAPLDTGANVLTF. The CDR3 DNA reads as TGTGCCAGTAGTATCTGGGGTCTAGCGCCCTTAGATACTGGGGCCAACGTCCTGACTTTC.

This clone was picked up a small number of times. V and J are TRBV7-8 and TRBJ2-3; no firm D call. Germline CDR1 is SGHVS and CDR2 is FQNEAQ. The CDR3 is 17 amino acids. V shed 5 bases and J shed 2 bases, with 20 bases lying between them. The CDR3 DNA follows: TGTGCCAGCAGCCTCACCCGGTGGTGGGCGAACACAGATACGCAGTATTTT. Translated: CASSLTRWWANTDTQYF.

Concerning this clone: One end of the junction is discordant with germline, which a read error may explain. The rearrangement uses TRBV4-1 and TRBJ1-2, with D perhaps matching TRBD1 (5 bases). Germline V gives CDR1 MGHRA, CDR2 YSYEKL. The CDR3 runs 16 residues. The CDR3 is CASRQGVRGTNYGYTF. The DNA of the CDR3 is TGCGCCAGCAGACAAGGGGTAAGAGGTACGAACTATGGCTACACCTTC.

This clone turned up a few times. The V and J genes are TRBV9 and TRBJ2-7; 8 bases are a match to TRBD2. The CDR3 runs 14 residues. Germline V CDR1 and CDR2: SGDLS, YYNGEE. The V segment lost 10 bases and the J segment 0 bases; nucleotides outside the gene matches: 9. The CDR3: CALSGGAASYEQYF. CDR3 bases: TGTGCCTTATCCGGGGGGGCGGCCTCCTACGAGCAGTACTTC.

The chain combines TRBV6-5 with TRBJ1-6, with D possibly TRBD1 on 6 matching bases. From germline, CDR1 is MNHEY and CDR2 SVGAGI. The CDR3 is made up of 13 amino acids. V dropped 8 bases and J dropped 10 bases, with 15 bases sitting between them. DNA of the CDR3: TGTGCCAGCCGGGGGGCACCGGGATCACCCCTCCACTTT. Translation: CASRGAPGSPLHF.

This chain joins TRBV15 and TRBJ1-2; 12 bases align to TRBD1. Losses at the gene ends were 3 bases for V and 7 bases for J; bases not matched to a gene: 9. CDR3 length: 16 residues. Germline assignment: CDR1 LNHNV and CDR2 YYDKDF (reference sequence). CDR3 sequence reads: CATSRRDRGPAAGYTF. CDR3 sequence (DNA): TGTGCCACCAGCAGGCGGGACAGGGGGCCGGCGGCTGGCTACACCTTC.

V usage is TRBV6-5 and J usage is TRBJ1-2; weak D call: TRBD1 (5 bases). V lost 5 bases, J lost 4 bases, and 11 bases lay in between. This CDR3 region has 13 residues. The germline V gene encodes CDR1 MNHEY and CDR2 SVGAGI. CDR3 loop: CASSTDRAYGYTF. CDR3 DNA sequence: TGTGCCAGCAGTACAGACAGAGCCTATGGCTACACCTTC.

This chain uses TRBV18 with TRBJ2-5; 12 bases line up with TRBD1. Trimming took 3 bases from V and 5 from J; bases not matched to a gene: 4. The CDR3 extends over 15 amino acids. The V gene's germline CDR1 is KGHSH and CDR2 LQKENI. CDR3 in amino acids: CASSPGTGGVETQYF. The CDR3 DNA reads TGTGCCAGCTCACCCGGGACAGGGGGCGTCGAGACCCAGTACTTC.

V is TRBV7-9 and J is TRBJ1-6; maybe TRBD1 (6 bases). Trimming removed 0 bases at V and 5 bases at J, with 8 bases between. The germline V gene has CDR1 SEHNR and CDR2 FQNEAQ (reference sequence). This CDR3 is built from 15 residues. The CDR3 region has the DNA TGTGCCAGCAGCTTAGCTCAGGGGAATAATTCACCCCTCCACTTT. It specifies CASSLAQGNNSPLHF.

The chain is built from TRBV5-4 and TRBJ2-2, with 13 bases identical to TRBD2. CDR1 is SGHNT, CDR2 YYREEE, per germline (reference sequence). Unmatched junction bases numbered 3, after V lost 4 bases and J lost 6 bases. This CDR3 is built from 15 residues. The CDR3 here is CASSRTSGRPGELFF. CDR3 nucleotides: TGTGCCAGCAGCCGGACTAGCGGGAGACCCGGGGAGCTGTTTTTT.

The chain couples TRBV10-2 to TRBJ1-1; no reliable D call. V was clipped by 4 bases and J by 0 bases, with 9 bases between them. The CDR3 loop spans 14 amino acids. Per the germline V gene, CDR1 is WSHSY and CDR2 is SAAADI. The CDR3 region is CASSGRTVNTEAFF. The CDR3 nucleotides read TGCGCCAGCAGTGGGAGGACGGTGAACACTGAAGCTTTCTTT.

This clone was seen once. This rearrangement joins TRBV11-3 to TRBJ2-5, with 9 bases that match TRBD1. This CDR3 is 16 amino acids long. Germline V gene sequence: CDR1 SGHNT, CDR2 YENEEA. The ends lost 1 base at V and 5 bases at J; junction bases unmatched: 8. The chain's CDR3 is CASSLGAGQGGETQYF. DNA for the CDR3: TGTGCCAGCAGCTTAGGGGCGGGACAGGGCGGGGAGACCCAGTACTTC.

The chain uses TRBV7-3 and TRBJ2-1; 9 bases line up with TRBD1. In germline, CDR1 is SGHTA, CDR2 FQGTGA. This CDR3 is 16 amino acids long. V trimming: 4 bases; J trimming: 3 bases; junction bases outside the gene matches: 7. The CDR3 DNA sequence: TGTGCCAGCAGCTCAATAACAGGGGGCAACTACAATGAGCAGTTCTTC. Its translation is CASSSITGGNYNEQFF. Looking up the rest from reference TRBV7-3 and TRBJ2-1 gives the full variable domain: GAGVSQTPSNKVTEKGKYVELRCDPISGHTALYWYRQSLGQGPEFLIYFQGTGAADDSGLPNDRFFAVRPEGSVSTLKIQRTERGDSAVYLCASSSITGGNYNEQFFGPGTRLTVL.

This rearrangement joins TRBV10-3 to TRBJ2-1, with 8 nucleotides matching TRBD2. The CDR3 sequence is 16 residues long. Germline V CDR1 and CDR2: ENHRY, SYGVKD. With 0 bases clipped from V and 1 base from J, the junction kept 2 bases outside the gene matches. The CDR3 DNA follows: TGTGCCATCAGTGAGTCGGGACTAGGTTCCTACAATGAGCAGTTCTTC. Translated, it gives CAISESGLGSYNEQFF.

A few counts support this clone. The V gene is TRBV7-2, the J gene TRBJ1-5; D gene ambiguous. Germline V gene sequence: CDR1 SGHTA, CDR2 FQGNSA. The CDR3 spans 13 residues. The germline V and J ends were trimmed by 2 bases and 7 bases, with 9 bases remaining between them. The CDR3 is CASSLSLAQPQHF. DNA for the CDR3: TGTGCCAGCAGCTTAAGTTTGGCCCAGCCCCAGCATTTT.

DNA of the CDR3: TGTGCCAGCAGTTTATGGGCCAGGGGCCCCACTGAAGCTTTCTTT. Translated, it gives CASSLWARGPTEAFF. The rearrangement uses TRBV27 and TRBJ1-1; D may be TRBD1 (6 bases). Trimming cost V 1 base and J 4 bases, with 13 bases left between them. CDR1 and CDR2 (germline): MNHEY, SMNVEV (reference sequence). This CDR3 region has 15 residues.

CDR3 amino acids: CASSPGRGGGNTIYF. For the CDR3, the DNA is TGTGCCAGCTCACCAGGCAGGGGCGGAGGAAACACCATATATTTT. The gene calls are TRBV18 and TRBJ1-3; the D gene is possibly TRBD1 (6 bases). V was clipped by 2 bases and J by 4 bases, with 12 bases between them. The CDR3 length is 15 residues. Germline values: CDR1 KGHSH, CDR2 LQKENI.

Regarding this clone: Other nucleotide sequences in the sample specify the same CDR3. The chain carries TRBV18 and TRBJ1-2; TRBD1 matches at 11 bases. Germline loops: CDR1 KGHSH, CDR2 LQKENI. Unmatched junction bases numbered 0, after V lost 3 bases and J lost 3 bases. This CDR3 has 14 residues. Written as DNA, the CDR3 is TGTGCCAGCTCACCGGGACAGGGGGACTATGGCTACACCTTC. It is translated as CASSPGQGDYGYTF.

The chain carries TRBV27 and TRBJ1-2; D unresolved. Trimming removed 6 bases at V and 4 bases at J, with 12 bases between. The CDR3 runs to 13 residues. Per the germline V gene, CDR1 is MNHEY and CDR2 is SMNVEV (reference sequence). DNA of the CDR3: TGTGCCAGCAGGTTGTTGGGCAGCTATGGCTACACCTTC. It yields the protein CASRLLGSYGYTF.

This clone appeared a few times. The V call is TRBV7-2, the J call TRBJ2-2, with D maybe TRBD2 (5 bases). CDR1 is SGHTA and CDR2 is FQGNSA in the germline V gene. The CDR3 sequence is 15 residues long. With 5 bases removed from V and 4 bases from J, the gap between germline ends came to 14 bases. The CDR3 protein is CASSPRGLTTGELFF. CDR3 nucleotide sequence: TGTGCCAGCAGCCCCCGCGGGCTAACCACCGGGGAGCTGTTTTTT.

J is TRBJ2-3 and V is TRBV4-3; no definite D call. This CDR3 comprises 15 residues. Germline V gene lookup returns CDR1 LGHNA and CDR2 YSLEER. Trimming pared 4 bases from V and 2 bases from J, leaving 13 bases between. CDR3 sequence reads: CASSPREVITDTQYF. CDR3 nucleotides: TGCGCCAGCAGCCCTAGAGAAGTTATCACAGATACGCAGTATTTT.

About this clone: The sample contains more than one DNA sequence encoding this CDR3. The CDR3 spells CASSINRGYEQYF. In DNA form, the CDR3 reads TGTGCCAGTAGTATAAACAGGGGCTACGAGCAGTACTTC. The chain is built from TRBV19 and TRBJ2-7; TRBD1 agrees at 7 bases. Germline V gene lookup returns CDR1 LNHDA and CDR2 SQIVND (reference sequence). CDR3 length: 13 amino acids. Trimming cost V 2 bases and J 3 bases; bases outside gene matches: 1.

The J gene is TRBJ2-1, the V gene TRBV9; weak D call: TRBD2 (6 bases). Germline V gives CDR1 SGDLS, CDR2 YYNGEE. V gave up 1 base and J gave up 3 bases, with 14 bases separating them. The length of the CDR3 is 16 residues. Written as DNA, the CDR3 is TGTGCCAGCAGCGTAATTCCGGGACTCTACTACAATGAGCAGTTCTTC. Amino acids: CASSVIPGLYYNEQFF.

The CDR3 loop reads CASSRPLAGGHEQYF. CDR3 nucleotides: TGTGCCAGCAGCCGACCTCTAGCGGGAGGTCACGAGCAGTACTTC. This chain joins TRBV6-5 and TRBJ2-7; 11 nucleotides match TRBD2. CDR1 and CDR2 (germline): MNHEY, SVGAGI. This CDR3 is 15 amino acids long. V lost 6 bases and J lost 5; bases outside the gene matches: 9.